This T cell receptor (beta chain) was sequenced during a study of quantifying T cell responses using KT2 cells. Study overall: cDNA was made from DNase-treated RNA using alpha and beta constant primers. A predetermined fluorescence threshold ended the second PCR, run as a qPCR.

The cDNA 3' end received a ligated oligonucleotide with a UMI. First-round PCR used four to five cycles and beta primers RC1.1 and RC1.2 covering TRBC1 and TRBC2. TCRdb analysed the UMI-ligation and nested PCR reads with MiXCR anew, one entry per CDR3 protein. Of some 33,000 distinct CDR3 sequences listed, over 9% are singletons. Points from the study as a whole: Even the lowest spike-in, about one KT2 cell per 100,000 PBMC, yielded detectable KT2 sequences.

Known numbers of the T cell clone KT2 were added to PBMC. This clonotype was counted between two and nine times. The antigen remains unidentified. V lost 1 base and J lost 0, with 7 bases in between. This CDR3 is built from 14 residues. Germline V CDR1 and CDR2: DFQATT, SNEGSKA (reference sequence). Sequencing was done on a sample of PBMCs spiked with cells of the T cell clone KT2. The source is a human donor. This chain joins TRBV20-1 and TRBJ1-3; D gene ambiguous. The CDR3 DNA reads as TGCAGTGCTAGAGTCCCAGGCTCTGGAAACACCATATATTTT. The encoded protein is CSARVPGSGNTIYF.